Listed here is a single T cell receptor beta chain. Antigen: not known. The data were obtained in a study of T-cell memory formation after mild COVID-19. Study-wide context: TCR clusters were mostly confined to one donor each.

Via MiXCR, TCRdb re-called the 5' RACE reads, giving one row per CDR3 protein. The table lists fewer than 400,000 distinct CDR3 sequences, 15% to 20% of them singletons. The length of the CDR3 is 12 residues. The V gene lost 4 bases and the J gene lost 5 bases, with 11 bases spanning the gap. CDR1 SQVTM and CDR2 ANQGSEA come from the germline V gene. The study, taken as a whole, reports: Second-wave clones that peaked on day 37 lacked confirmed SARS-CoV-2 specificity.

Material: PBMCs or a T cell subset sorted from them (not recorded which). V usage is TRBV29-1 and J usage is TRBJ2-5, with unresolved D. The receptor was derived from a man between 18 and 29 years old who had mild COVID-19 (a few samples of this study predate the infection). Cell type and time point are not known. The CDR3 bases are TGCAGCGTTGTTAGGGATGGCGAGACCCAGTACTTC. Protein sequence: CSVVRDGETQYF.